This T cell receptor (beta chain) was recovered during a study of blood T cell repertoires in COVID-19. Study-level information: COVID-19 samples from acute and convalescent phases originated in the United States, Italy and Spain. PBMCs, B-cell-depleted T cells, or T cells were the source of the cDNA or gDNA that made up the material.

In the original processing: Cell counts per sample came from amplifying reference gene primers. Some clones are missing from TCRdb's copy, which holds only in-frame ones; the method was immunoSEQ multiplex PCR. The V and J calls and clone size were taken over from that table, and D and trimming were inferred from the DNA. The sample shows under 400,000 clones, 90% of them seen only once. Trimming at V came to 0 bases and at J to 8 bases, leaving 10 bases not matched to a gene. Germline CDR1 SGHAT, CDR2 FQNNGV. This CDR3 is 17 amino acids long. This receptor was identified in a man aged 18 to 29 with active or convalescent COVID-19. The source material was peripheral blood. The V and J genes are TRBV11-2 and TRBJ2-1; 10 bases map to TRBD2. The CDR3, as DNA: TGTGCCAGCAGCTTAGAAGCGGGGCTAGCGGGAGCGCATGAGCAGTTCTTC. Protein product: CASSLEAGLAGAHEQFF.